What follows is one T cell receptor (beta chain) and its context. This clone's antigen is unknown. No per-base quality is available; no much larger clone lies one base away. This sample stems from a study of T cell repertoires in cytomegalovirus infection (dated by TCRdb to about 2019). Study-level background: Peptide stimulations targeted recently identified HLA-C-restricted CMV epitopes, whose presentation resists viral immunomodulation, together with well-studied HLA-B-restricted epitopes. Donor HLA type was relevant to the analysis, because carriage of CMV infection together with the matching HLA type was indicated by public TCR beta signatures. General study outcomes and caveats: Carriers of CMV infection plus the relevant HLA type were discriminated by the cumulative frequency of public TCR beta family members in the study cohort and in an independent approximately 340-donor cohort. The ex vivo response was dominated by HLA-C-restricted CMV-specific TCR beta clonotypes, which also provided the single most frequent clonotype in two of eight donors.

The treatment or condition label corresponds to: in vitro stimulation with specific CMV peptide epitopes to enrich CMV-specific T cells. V lost 2 bases and J lost 0 bases; the stretch between them is 20 bases long. Looking up the germline V gene yields CDR1 MRHNA and CDR2 SNTAGT. The CDR3 spans 20 residues, from the cysteine through the phenylalanine. Just the 60-base CDR3 DNA is kept, in frame starting at base 1. The reads were generated on an Illumina HiSeq 1500. The public reads were run again by TCRdb, first through fastp at Q25 and then through MiXCR, and only productive beta chains were kept. Each CDR3 protein gets just one entry, which takes the most common genes and DNA from the rows behind it. The sample data list about 340,000 distinct CDR3 sequences, and just under 30% of these were observed just once. The ten largest account for over 15% of the sample.

This sequence uses TRBV6-4 and TRBJ2-6; tentative D gene TRBD2, with 6 bases matching. The sample in question was cultured PBMCs, obtained from culture after CMV antigen stimulation. This receptor was taken from a human donor in good health (CMV status not recorded). Some clones in this sample may be carry-over from other donors' samples. The CDR3 protein: CASSDTPVVPGSSGANVLTF. The nucleotides are TGTGCCAGCAGTGACACCCCCGTGGTCCCCGGGAGCTCTGGGGCCAACGTCCTGACTTTC.